Only one count was recorded for the clone carrying this TCR beta chain. What it recognizes is unknown. The sample belongs to a study of OX40 agonist ivuxolimab in advanced cancers. Across the study: Ivuxolimab doses were 0.01, 0.1, 0.3, 1.5, 3 or 10 mg/kg every 2 weeks. Study-level findings and limits: Average numbers of expanded clones were greater in CD8+ T cells than in CD4+.

Assay used: immunoSEQ multiplex PCR; TCRdb lists only in-frame clones, some missing. This sample has just under 75,000 clones, with 80% to 95% found just once. V dropped 4 bases and J dropped 5 bases, with 14 bases sitting between them. CDR1 is SGHNT and CDR2 is YENEEA in the germline V gene. The CDR3 consists of 14 residues. The sample here was CD4+ or CD8+ T cells sorted from blood, taken in a trial of the OX40 agonist ivuxolimab. The sequence derives from an adult with an advanced solid tumor such as melanoma, head and neck, liver or kidney cancer. The V call is TRBV11-3, the J call TRBJ2-5, with a weak D call TRBD1 (6 bases). The CDR3, as DNA: TGTGCCAGCAGCTCTGGACAGCCCGTCGAGACCCAGTACTTC. Its protein is CASSSGQPVETQYF. Filled out from reference TRBV11-3 and TRBJ2-5, the complete variable domain reads EAGVVQSPRYKIIEKKQPVAFWCNPISGHNTLYWYLQNLGQGPELLIRYENEEAVDDSQLPKDRFSAERLKGVDSTLKIQPAELGDSAVYLCASSSGQPVETQYFGPGTRLLVL.